This TCR beta chain was identified during a study of blood T cell repertoires in COVID-19. The wider study: T cells, B-cell-depleted T cells, or PBMCs provided the cDNA or gDNA that served as material.

The CDR3 covers 17 residues. V trimming: 0 bases; J trimming: 1 base; junction bases outside the gene matches: 4. Germline assignment: CDR1 SGHRS and CDR2 YFSETQ. Libraries were prepared by immunoSEQ multiplex PCR; TCRdb keeps only in-frame clonotypes and omits some of them. The repertoire holds 130,000 or so clones, with roughly 84% as singletons. This TCR derives from a woman of 80 years or more with acute or convalescent COVID-19. This chain uses TRBV5-1 with TRBJ1-6, with 7 bases lining up with TRBD1. Sample: peripheral blood. CDR3 sequence (DNA): TGCGCCAGCAGCTTGGAGGGGGCGAGTTCCTATAATTCACCCCTCCACTTT. Encoded protein: CASSLEGASSYNSPLHF.